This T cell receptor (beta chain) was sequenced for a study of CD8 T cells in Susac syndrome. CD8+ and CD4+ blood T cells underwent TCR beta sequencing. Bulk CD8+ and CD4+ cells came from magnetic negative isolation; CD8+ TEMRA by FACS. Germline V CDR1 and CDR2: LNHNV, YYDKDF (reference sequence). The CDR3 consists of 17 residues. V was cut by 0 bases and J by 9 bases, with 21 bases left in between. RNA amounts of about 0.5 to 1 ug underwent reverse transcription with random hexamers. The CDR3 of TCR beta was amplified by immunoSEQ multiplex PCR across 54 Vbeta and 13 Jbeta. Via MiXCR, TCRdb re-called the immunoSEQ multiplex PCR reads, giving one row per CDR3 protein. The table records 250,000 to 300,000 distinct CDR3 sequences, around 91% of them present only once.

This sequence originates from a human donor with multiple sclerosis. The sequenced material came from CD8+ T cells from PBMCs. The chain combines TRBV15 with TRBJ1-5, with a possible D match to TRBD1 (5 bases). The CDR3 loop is CATSRDLWTIRSWPQHF. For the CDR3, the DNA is TGTGCCACCAGCAGAGATTTGTGGACAATCCGTTCATGGCCCCAGCATTTT.